This T cell receptor beta chain was sequenced for a study of blood T cells in healthy people across ages. It was with a sample-barcoded 5' primer and a J-beta primer mix that a second PCR of roughly 7 to 12 cycles was run. Carrying 12 random nucleotides, a template-switch adaptor labeled each individual cDNA molecule. TCRdb reprocessed the 5' RACE reads via MiXCR and lists one record per CDR3 protein. Among 870,000 or so distinct CDR3 sequences listed, about 28% were seen once. This clonotype has a count of ten or more. Its matching antigen is unknown. Study results and caveats: Donor CMV status was unknown, possibly confounding expanded clonotype changes.

Peripheral blood, about 9.3 milliliters per donor, was collected. Every sample yielded at least 6.5 million isolated PBMCs. The CDR3 loop spans 13 amino acids. Germline lookup yields CDR1 SGHRS and CDR2 YFSETQ. The ends lost 6 bases at V and 5 bases at J; junction bases unmatched: 6. This receptor was identified in a woman older than 75 in good health. What was sequenced was blood. This chain links TRBV5-1 with TRBJ2-5; 8 bases fit TRBD1. CDR3 protein: CASTLGQEETQYF. For the CDR3, the DNA is TGCGCCAGCACCCTGGGACAGGAGGAGACCCAGTACTTC.